These T cell receptor beta chains were read from a single sample in a study of T cells after yellow fever vaccination. One entry per CDR3 protein, called by TCRdb with MiXCR from the 5' RACE reads. The sample includes 750 to 900 distinct CDR3 sequences, roughly 10% of them seen just once. This specimen consisted of CD8+ T cells binding an NS4B(214-222) dextramer, sorted from PBMCs, obtained more than 40 days after the first yellow fever vaccination. The receptors were sampled from a man younger than 35 who received the YFV17D yellow fever vaccine. Both conserved end residues are part of each CDR3. Fields, in order: J gene, clone size, D gene, V gene, CDR3 protein, CDR3 DNA. A D gene is named only where the DNA matches it firmly. Size values are once, few and many counts, or a class for expanded clones, and some rows have none.

TRBJ1-1	medium-sized	.	TRBV11-2	CASSYVGREAFF	TGTGCCAGCAGCTACGTTGGTAGAGAAGCTTTCTTT
TRBJ2-5	.	.	TRBV9	CASSVGGNPQETQYF	TGTGCCAGCAGCGTAGGTGGGAACCCTCAAGAGACCCAGTACTTC
TRBJ1-1	medium-sized	TRBD1	TRBV9	CASSFGTGYTEAFF	TGTGCCAGCAGCTTCGGGACAGGGTACACTGAAGCTTTCTTT
TRBJ2-3	many	TRBD2	TRBV7-3	CASSAQTSGADTQYF	TGTGCCAGCAGCGCGCAGACCAGCGGGGCGGATACGCAGTATTTT
TRBJ1-1	medium-sized	TRBD1	TRBV4-1	CASSQPGGLNTEAFF	TGCGCCAGCAGCCAACCAGGGGGTCTGAACACTGAAGCTTTCTTT
TRBJ1-4	medium-sized	.	TRBV4-3	CASSQGLPGDIREKLFF	TGCGCCAGCAGCCAAGGCCTCCCAGGGGACATCCGGGAAAAACTGTTTTTT
TRBJ2-1	.	TRBD2	TRBV20-1	CSAVPGLAGYNEQFF	TGCAGTGCCGTCCCGGGACTAGCGGGTTACAATGAGCAGTTCTTC
TRBJ1-2	medium-sized	TRBD1	TRBV4-3	CASSQTETGGYGYTF	TGCGCCAGCAGCCAGACAGAGACAGGGGGCTATGGCTACACCTTC
TRBJ2-1	medium-sized	TRBD2	TRBV27	CASSSLAGVYEQFF	TGTGCCAGCAGTAGCCTAGCGGGGGTTTATGAGCAGTTCTTC
TRBJ2-2	medium-sized	.	TRBV7-3	CASSLTRGGGGTGELFF	TGTGCCAGCAGCTTAACAAGAGGAGGAGGAGGCACCGGGGAGCTGTTTTTT
TRBJ2-2	medium-sized	.	TRBV4-3	CASSQASLAGNTGELFF	TGCGCCAGCAGCCAAGCTTCGCTGGCGGGTAACACCGGGGAGCTGTTTTTT